This TCR beta chain was obtained from a study of T cell changes during pregnancy in multiple sclerosis. The CDR3 is made up of 15 amino acids. The repertoire was sequenced with immunoSEQ multiplex PCR; TCRdb's copy has only in-frame clones and lacks some. This sample has about 50,000 clones, with about 93% found just once. V and J are TRBV21-1 and TRBJ1-2. TRBV21-1 counts as a pseudogene. Specimen: CD4+ T cells from peripheral blood mononuclear cells, collected after pregnancy. The sequence was obtained from a female donor with multiple sclerosis, enrolled in a pregnancy study. DNA for the CDR3: TGTGCCAGCAGCAAAGGTGTCCTTGGGAGTGAGGGCTACACCTTC. Amino acids: CASSKGVLGSEGYTF.